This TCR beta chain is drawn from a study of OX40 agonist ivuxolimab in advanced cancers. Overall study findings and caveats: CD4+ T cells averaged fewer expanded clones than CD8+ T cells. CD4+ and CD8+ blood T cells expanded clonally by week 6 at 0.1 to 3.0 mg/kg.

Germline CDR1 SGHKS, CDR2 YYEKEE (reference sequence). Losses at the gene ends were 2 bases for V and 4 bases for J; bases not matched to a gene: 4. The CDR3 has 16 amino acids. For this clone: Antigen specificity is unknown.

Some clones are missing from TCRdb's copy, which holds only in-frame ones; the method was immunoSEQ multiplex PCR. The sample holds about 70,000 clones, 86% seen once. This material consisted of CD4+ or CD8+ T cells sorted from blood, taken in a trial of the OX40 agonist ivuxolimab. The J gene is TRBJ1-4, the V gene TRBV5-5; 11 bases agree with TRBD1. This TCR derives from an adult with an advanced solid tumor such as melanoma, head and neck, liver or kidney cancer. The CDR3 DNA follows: TGTGCCAGCAGCTTCGGACAGGGGGCAAGTAATGAAAAACTGTTTTTT. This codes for CASSFGQGASNEKLFF.